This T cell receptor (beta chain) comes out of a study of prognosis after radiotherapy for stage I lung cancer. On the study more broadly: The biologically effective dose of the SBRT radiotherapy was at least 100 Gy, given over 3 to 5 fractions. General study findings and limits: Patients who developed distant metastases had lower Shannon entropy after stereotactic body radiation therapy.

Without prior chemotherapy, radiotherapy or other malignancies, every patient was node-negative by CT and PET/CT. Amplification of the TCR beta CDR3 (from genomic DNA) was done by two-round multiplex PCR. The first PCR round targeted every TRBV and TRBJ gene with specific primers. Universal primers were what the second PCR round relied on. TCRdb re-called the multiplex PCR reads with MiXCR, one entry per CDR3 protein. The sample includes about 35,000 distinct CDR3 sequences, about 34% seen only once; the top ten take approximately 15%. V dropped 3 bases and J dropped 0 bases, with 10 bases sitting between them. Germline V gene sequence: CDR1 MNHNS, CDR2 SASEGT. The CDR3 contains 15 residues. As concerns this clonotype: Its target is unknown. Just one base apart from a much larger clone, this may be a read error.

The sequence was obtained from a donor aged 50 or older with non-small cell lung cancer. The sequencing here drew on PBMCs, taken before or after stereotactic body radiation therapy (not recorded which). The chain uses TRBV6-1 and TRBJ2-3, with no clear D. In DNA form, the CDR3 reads TGTGCCAGCAGTGAGTTGGACGGGAGCACAGATACGCAGTATTTT. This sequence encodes CASSELDGSTDTQYF.